Below are 32 T cell receptor beta chains sequenced from a single sample in a study of pediatric ulcerative colitis. One to two pinch biopsies were taken from the rectum during colonoscopy. The repertoire was sequenced with immunoSEQ multiplex PCR; TCRdb's copy has only in-frame clones and lacks some. The sample has roughly 49,000 clones; more than 60% are singletons. Material: gut tissue. All receptors derive from a girl under 18 with moderate ulcerative colitis.

The CDR3 protein is CASSSSLRGPGANTEAFF. CDR3 coding DNA: TGTGCCAGCAGTTCCTCCTTGAGGGGCCCCGGGGCGAACACTGAAGCTTTCTTT. J is TRBJ1-1 and V is TRBV28; tentative D call: TRBD1 (5 bases). Germline CDR1 and CDR2: MDHEN and SYDVKM. This CDR3 region has 18 residues. The V end lost 4 bases, the J end lost 1 base, and 22 bases lay between the germline ends.

The chain links TRBV10-3 to TRBJ2-2; D may be TRBD1 (5 bases). There are 13 residues in the CDR3. Trimming left V 7 bases short and J 1 base short, with 7 bases between. Germline V CDR1 and CDR2: ENHRY, SYGVKD. CDR3 DNA: TGTGCCATCACTACAGGGAACACCGGGGAGCTGTTTTTT. Encoded protein: CAITTGNTGELFF.

This clone was seen a few times. The V gene is TRBV2, the J gene TRBJ1-2; 9 nucleotides align to TRBD1. This CDR3 is 13 amino acids long. J was trimmed by 8 bases and V by 6 bases; bases with no gene match: 7. Germline CDR1 SNHLY, CDR2 FYNNEI. The CDR3 loop is CASSVGQGSGYTF. The CDR3 nucleotides read TGTGCCAGCAGCGTGGGACAGGGAAGCGGCTACACCTTC.

This chain joins TRBV15 and TRBJ2-7; the D gene is possibly TRBD2 (5 bases). Looked up from germline, CDR1 is LNHNV and CDR2 is YYDKDF (reference sequence). The CDR3 totals 13 residues. V was pared by 5 bases and J by 1 base, with 9 bases between. This CDR3 reads CATSRGRSYEQYF. CDR3 in DNA: TGTGCCACCAGCCGCGGGCGGTCCTACGAGCAGTACTTC.

The V gene is TRBV10-3, the J gene TRBJ1-2; the D is unclear. Looked up from germline, CDR1 is ENHRY and CDR2 is SYGVKD. V lost 3 bases and J lost 1, with 12 bases in between. The CDR3 covers 15 residues. CDR3 sequence: CAISDVGQNNYGYTF. The CDR3 DNA is TGTGCCATCAGTGATGTGGGCCAGAATAACTATGGCTACACCTTC.

This chain uses TRBV28 with TRBJ2-7; 11 nucleotides line up with TRBD2. CDR3 length: 14 amino acids. The trim removed 7 bases at V and 7 bases at J, leaving 9 bases unmatched. CDR1 and CDR2 (germline): MDHEN, SYDVKM. The DNA for the CDR3 is TGTGCCAGCAATAGACTAGCGGGACGGGAAGAGCAGTACTTC. The encoded protein is CASNRLAGREEQYF.

V gene TRBV28 combines with J gene TRBJ2-3; no clear D. V lost 6 bases, J lost 2 bases, and 6 bases lay in between. Germline V CDR1 and CDR2: MDHEN, SYDVKM. This CDR3 contains 12 residues. This CDR3 is CASRKITDTQYF. The CDR3 DNA reads TGTGCCAGCAGAAAAATCACAGATACGCAGTATTTT.

The J gene is TRBJ1-5, the V gene TRBV19, with TRBD1 identical over 12 bases. The ends lost 7 bases at V and 7 bases at J; junction bases unmatched: 14. Looked up from germline, CDR1 is LNHDA and CDR2 is SQIVND (reference sequence). This CDR3 region has 17 residues. CDR3: CASNLRWDRGQGQPQHF. For the CDR3, the DNA is TGTGCCAGTAACCTCAGGTGGGACAGGGGGCAGGGGCAGCCCCAGCATTTT.

The chain uses TRBV19 and TRBJ1-5, with 8 nucleotides matching TRBD1. J gave up 4 bases and V 7 bases, and 12 bases lay outside the gene matches. Germline V gene data show CDR1 as LNHDA and CDR2 as SQIVND (reference sequence). This CDR3 is built from 16 residues. The CDR3 DNA reads as TGTGCCAGTACCCCCTTGACAGGGGTCTATAATCAGCCCCAGCATTTT. It codes for CASTPLTGVYNQPQHF. Full variable domain (missing parts from reference TRBV19 and TRBJ1-5): DGGITQSPKYLFRKEGQNVTLSCEQNLNHDAMYWYRQDPGQGLRLIYYSQIVNDFQKGDIAEGYSVSREKKESFPLTVTSAQKNPTAFYLCASTPLTGVYNQPQHFGDGTRLSIL.

The chain combines TRBV7-9 with TRBJ2-3; tentatively, D is TRBD1 (5 bases). V shed 5 bases and J shed 4 bases, with 10 bases lying between them. The CDR3 has 13 amino acids. Germline V gene data show CDR1 as SEHNR and CDR2 as FQNEAQ (reference sequence). In DNA, the CDR3 is TGTGCCAGCAGCCCGGTGGGGCCAGATACGCAGTATTTT. Translated: CASSPVGPDTQYF.

The J gene is TRBJ2-7, the V gene TRBV10-1, with D uncertain. Germline CDR1 and CDR2: WNHNN and SYGVQD (reference sequence). CDR3 size: 10 residues. The V gene lost 6 bases and the J gene lost 2 bases, with 2 bases spanning the gap. The CDR3 bases are TGCGCCAGCAGGCCCTACGAGCAGTACTTC. Its protein is CASRPYEQYF.

The V gene is TRBV28, the J gene TRBJ2-7, with D perhaps matching TRBD2 (6 bases). Germline V gene lookup returns CDR1 MDHEN and CDR2 SYDVKM. The CDR3 has 14 residues. The germline V and J ends were trimmed by 5 bases and 4 bases, with 15 bases remaining between them. The CDR3 is CASSPGAGRYEQYF. Written as DNA, the CDR3 is TGTGCCAGCAGTCCTGGGGCGGGGAGGTACGAGCAGTACTTC.

This clone has only one observation. The rearrangement joins TRBV6-1 to TRBJ1-2; TRBD1 might be the D (5 bases). This CDR3 comprises 14 residues. Trimming removed 3 bases at V and 2 bases at J, with 10 bases between. Germline V lookup: CDR1 MNHNS, CDR2 SASEGT. CDR3: CASSDRDLNYGYTF. For the CDR3, the DNA is TGTGCCAGCAGTGATCGGGACTTGAACTATGGCTACACCTTC.

The rearrangement uses TRBV5-8 and TRBJ1-2; no reliable D call. Germline V gene sequence: CDR1 SGHTS, CDR2 YDEGEE. V was pared by 1 base and J by 7 bases, with 26 bases between. The CDR3 is made up of 18 amino acids. The CDR3 DNA follows: TGTGCCAGCAGCTTGTACCCCAACCTTGGGCACGCACGTAGTGGCTACACCTTC. Encoded protein: CASSLYPNLGHARSGYTF.

V is TRBV7-8 and J is TRBJ2-7; D gene ambiguous. Trimming pared 2 bases from V and 0 bases from J, leaving 8 bases between. This CDR3 has 14 residues. The V gene's germline CDR1 is SGHVS and CDR2 FQNEAQ. Written as DNA, the CDR3 is TGTGCCAGCAGCTTAACAGACTCCTCCTACGAGCAGTACTTC. Translation: CASSLTDSSYEQYF.

This chain joins TRBV6-1 and TRBJ1-1; D unclear. The CDR3 is 15 amino acids. Looked up from germline, CDR1 is MNHNS and CDR2 is SASEGT. Trimming pared 1 base from V and 3 bases from J, leaving 12 bases between. The CDR3 reads CASSEGRQEYTEAFF. CDR3 bases: TGTGCCAGCAGTGAAGGGAGGCAGGAGTACACTGAAGCTTTCTTT.

V is TRBV19 and J is TRBJ1-5; D not resolved. CDR1 is LNHDA, CDR2 SQIVND, per germline (reference sequence). Trimming stripped 0 bases from V and 5 bases from J, with 8 bases between. The CDR3 covers 14 residues. CDR3 amino acids: CASSIDFTDQPQHF. Written as DNA, the CDR3 is TGTGCCAGTAGTATAGATTTTACAGATCAGCCCCAGCATTTT. The full variable domain, its missing parts supplied by reference TRBV19 and TRBJ1-5, is DGGITQSPKYLFRKEGQNVTLSCEQNLNHDAMYWYRQDPGQGLRLIYYSQIVNDFQKGDIAEGYSVSREKKESFPLTVTSAQKNPTAFYLCASSIDFTDQPQHFGDGTRLSIL.

The V call is TRBV29-1, the J call TRBJ1-2, with 8 positions matching TRBD1. Germline lookup yields CDR1 SQVTM and CDR2 ANQGSEA. CDR3 size: 12 residues. The J segment lost 8 bases and the V segment lost 6 bases, leaving 8 bases of the junction unmatched. CDR3 in DNA: TGCAGCGTCGAAAGGACAGGGAGCGGCTACACCTTC. It codes for CSVERTGSGYTF.

The chain joins TRBV29-1 to TRBJ2-3; 7 bases fit TRBD2. Germline CDR1 is SQVTM and CDR2 is ANQGSEA. Trimming took 6 bases from V and 6 from J; bases not matched to a gene: 6. This CDR3 comprises 12 residues. The DNA of the CDR3 is TGCAGCGTGGGGACTACCCTCGATACGCAGTATTTT. The encoded protein is CSVGTTLDTQYF.

This clone has a single count. The rearrangement joins TRBV28 to TRBJ2-1; TRBD2 might be the D (5 bases). This CDR3 is 14 amino acids long. Between the trimmed V and J ends, which lost 10 bases and 4 bases, there was a span of 17 bases. CDR1 and CDR2 (germline): MDHEN, SYDVKM. The CDR3 bases are TGTGCCACCCAGGACTTCAAGGGTTACAATGAGCAGTTCTTC. Amino acid sequence: CATQDFKGYNEQFF.

The chain recombines TRBV30 with TRBJ1-5; D unclear. In germline, CDR1 is GTSNPN, CDR2 SVGIG (reference sequence). The germline V and J ends were trimmed by 0 bases and 1 base, with 10 bases remaining between them. The CDR3 extends over 15 amino acids. The CDR3 loop reads CAWSVPGVSNQPQHF. The CDR3, as DNA: TGTGCCTGGAGTGTACCGGGAGTGAGCAATCAGCCCCAGCATTTT.

The chain couples TRBV7-9 to TRBJ1-1; unclear D gene. Trimming stripped 1 base from V and 3 bases from J, with 15 bases between. The CDR3 has 16 residues. Germline V CDR1 and CDR2: SEHNR, FQNEAQ (reference sequence). The DNA of the CDR3 is TGTGCCAGCAGCTTAGGGTTTGGGAAAGGAGACACTGAAGCTTTCTTT. Its translation: CASSLGFGKGDTEAFF.

This chain links TRBV6-6 with TRBJ1-3, with D unresolved. Germline assignment: CDR1 MNHNY and CDR2 SVGAGI (reference sequence). This CDR3 is built from 12 residues. V gave up 6 bases and J gave up 6 bases, with 9 bases separating them. The CDR3 DNA reads as TGTGCCAGCAGAGTCAACGTAAACACCATATATTTT. This encodes CASRVNVNTIYF.

The chain joins TRBV28 to TRBJ1-5; the match to TRBD1 covers 10 bases. The CDR3 has 16 amino acids. The germline CDR1 and CDR2 sequences are MDHEN and SYDVKM. V dropped 2 bases and J dropped 7; count of bases not matched to a gene: 8. For the CDR3, the DNA is TGTGCCAGCAGTTTACCCCCGGACAGGGGGGGACAGCCCCAGCATTTT. This gives the protein CASSLPPDRGGQPQHF.

The rearrangement uses TRBV30 and TRBJ2-5; D may correspond to TRBD1 or TRBD2 (5 bases each). The end of the DNA aligns better with TRBJ2-7, so the J call may be wrong. This CDR3 is built from 14 residues. CDR1 and CDR2 from the germline V gene are GTSNPN and SVGIG (reference sequence). CDR3 amino acids: CAWSQGTYTYEQYF. CDR3 bases: TGTGCCTGGAGCCAAGGGACGTACACCTACGAGCAGTACTTC.

This chain connects TRBV28 to TRBJ2-7; the D gene is possibly TRBD1 (5 bases). Germline V gives CDR1 MDHEN, CDR2 SYDVKM. This CDR3 is built from 17 residues. V was cut by 5 bases and J by 2 bases, with 22 bases left in between. Here the CDR3 DNA reads TGTGCCAGCAGTCCCTACGTGGGGCGTACCCCAACCTACGAGCAGTACTTC. Translated: CASSPYVGRTPTYEQYF.

This rearrangement joins TRBV19 to TRBJ1-5, with D unresolved. The CDR3 consists of 12 residues. Trimming removed 3 bases at V and 9 bases at J, with 9 bases between. CDR1 and CDR2 from the germline V gene are LNHDA and SQIVND (reference sequence). CDR3 loop: CASSMEGLPQHF. DNA for the CDR3: TGTGCCAGTAGTATGGAAGGACTGCCCCAGCATTTT.

This clone was seen a few times. V gene TRBV6-5 combines with J gene TRBJ1-5; D perhaps matches TRBD1 (6 bases). The V and J ends lost 6 bases and 5 bases respectively, with 11 bases between them. The CDR3 length is 13 residues. Germline V gives CDR1 MNHEY, CDR2 SVGAGI. The CDR3 protein is CASSRDIHQPQHF. The CDR3 DNA reads TGTGCCAGCAGCCGGGACATCCATCAGCCCCAGCATTTT.

This CDR3 is CASSLAGGHTDTQYF. The CDR3 DNA follows: TGTGCCAGCAGTTTAGCGGGAGGGCACACAGATACGCAGTATTTT. The chain couples TRBV28 to TRBJ2-3; 9 bases line up with TRBD2. In germline, CDR1 is MDHEN, CDR2 SYDVKM. CDR3 length equals 15 residues. Unmatched junction bases numbered 2, after V lost 2 bases and J lost 2 bases.

The chain employs TRBV7-8 and TRBJ2-6, with a tentative D call TRBD1 (6 bases). This CDR3 spans 15 amino acids. Per the germline V gene, CDR1 is SGHVS and CDR2 is FQNEAQ. The V end was cut by 5 bases, the J end by 2 bases, with 10 bases between. The CDR3 region has the DNA TGTGCCAGCAGCCGGGACATAGCTGGGGCCAACGTCCTGACTTTC. It specifies CASSRDIAGANVLTF.

The chain uses TRBV7-9 and TRBJ1-1, with D unresolved. From germline, CDR1 is SEHNR and CDR2 FQNEAQ (reference sequence). This CDR3 is 12 amino acids long. Trimming took off 5 bases at V and 10 bases at J, with 14 bases between the two ends. CDR3 sequence reads: CASSQASAGAFF. DNA for the CDR3: TGTGCCAGCAGCCAAGCCTCGGCGGGAGCTTTCTTT.

This chain links TRBV4-2 with TRBJ2-1; 9 nucleotides line up with TRBD2. In germline, CDR1 is LGHNA, CDR2 YNFKEQ. The CDR3 covers 16 residues. V was clipped by 3 bases and J by 7 bases; unmatched bases: 10. The chain's CDR3 is CASSHNLAGKGNEQFF. CDR3 DNA sequence: TGTGCCAGCAGCCATAATCTAGCGGGGAAGGGTAATGAGCAGTTCTTC.